This is a list of T cell receptor beta chains from one sample in a study of identical twins. TCRdb ran MiXCR on the 5' RACE reads and lists one entry per CDR3 protein. The table has around 1.7 million distinct CDR3 sequences, roughly a third seen once. What was sequenced was cord blood. Receptors were obtained from a newborn girl in good health. CDR3s include the opening cysteine and the closing phenylalanine or tryptophan. The D gene is left open where the match is weak. Only part of the rows carry a size: once, few, many, or a class if the clone is expanded.

j_gene	d_gene	v_gene	abundance	CDR3aa	CDR3nt
TRBJ2-7	.	TRBV12-3/TRBV12-4	.	CASSLAVLAAEGSYEQYF	TGTGCCAGCAGTTTAGCAGTCTTAGCTGCCGAGGGATCCTACGAGCAGTACTTC
TRBJ1-4	.	TRBV5-1	.	CASSLDGSRYNEKLFF	TGCGCCAGCAGCTTGGATGGTAGCAGGTACAATGAAAAACTGTTTTTT
TRBJ1-3	.	TRBV9	.	CASSVRPTGSGNTIYF	TGTGCCAGCAGCGTCCGCCCCACAGGATCTGGAAACACCATATATTTT
TRBJ2-5	.	TRBV20-1	.	CSASRPVQGNEQYF	TGCAGTGCTAGTAGGCCAGTTCAGGGGAATGAGCAGTACTTC
TRBJ2-3	.	TRBV29-1	.	CSVESGRGADTQYF	TGCAGCGTTGAATCGGGGAGGGGGGCAGATACGCAGTATTTT
TRBJ2-7	.	TRBV28	few	CASSIGHSYYEQYF	TGTGCCAGCAGCATTGGCCACAGTTACTACGAGCAGTACTTC
TRBJ2-7	.	TRBV9	.	CASSVLLGHNEQYF	TGTGCCAGCAGCGTCTTGCTGGGCCACAATGAGCAGTACTTC
TRBJ1-2	.	TRBV27	few	CASSRQASIGYTF	TGTGCCAGCAGTCGACAGGCCTCAATTGGCTACACCTTC
TRBJ1-5	TRBD1	TRBV6-6	few	CASSGDSRQVSQHF	TGTGCCAGCAGCGGGGACAGCCGCCAAGTCTCCCAGCATTTT
TRBJ2-1	TRBD2	TRBV20-1	few	CSAVGVTSGLREQFF	TGCAGTGCAGTTGGGGTGACTAGCGGTTTAAGGGAGCAGTTCTTC
TRBJ2-7	.	TRBV7-2	few	CASSLTAFEQYF	TGTGCCAGCAGCTTGACAGCGTTCGAGCAGTACTTC
TRBJ2-7	.	TRBV20-1	few	CSAPTRNRRTLHPEQYF	TGCAGTGCCCCCACCCGAAACCGTAGGACTCTTCATCCCGAGCAGTACTTC
TRBJ2-3	.	TRBV5-1	.	CASSLVRVRGTDTQYF	TGCGCCAGCAGCTTGGTCAGGGTAAGAGGAACAGATACGCAGTATTTT
TRBJ2-1	.	TRBV19	few	CASSIGSSSYNEQFF	TGTGCCAGTAGTATAGGGAGTAGCTCCTACAATGAGCAGTTCTTC
TRBJ2-7	TRBD2	TRBV10-3	few	CAIENADGGGQYF	TGTGCCATCGAGAACGCGGATGGCGGGGGGCAGTACTTC
TRBJ2-3	TRBD2	TRBV12-3/TRBV12-4	.	CASSLGGGSTQYF	TGTGCCAGCAGTTTAGGGGGGGGAAGTACGCAGTATTTT
TRBJ2-5	.	TRBV7-2	.	CASSLLGRTQETQYF	TGTGCCAGCAGCTTATTGGGACGGACCCAAGAGACCCAGTACTTC
TRBJ1-1	.	TRBV10-1	.	CASDSDGFPYTEAFF	TGCGCCAGCGACAGCGATGGATTCCCTTACACTGAAGCTTTCTTT
TRBJ2-7	.	TRBV11-2	.	CASSLGDLTNEQYF	TGTGCCAGCAGCTTAGGGGACCTAACTAACGAGCAGTACTTC
TRBJ2-7	.	TRBV5-4	.	CAVRGRGAAYEQYF	TGTGCCGTCCGCGGCCGCGGGGCGGCCTACGAGCAGTACTTC
TRBJ2-3	TRBD1	TRBV28	.	CASTDGTGSTDTQYF	TGTGCCAGCACCGACGGGACAGGGAGCACAGATACGCAGTATTTT
TRBJ2-1	TRBD2	TRBV6-2/TRBV6-3	.	CASSLTTGGLAGYEQFF	TGTGCCAGCAGTCTTACTACCGGAGGACTAGCGGGCTACGAGCAGTTCTTC
TRBJ2-5	TRBD1	TRBV2	few	CAETPPRDRKETQYF	TGTGCCGAAACGCCCCCCCGGGACAGGAAAGAGACCCAGTACTTC
TRBJ2-3	.	TRBV5-4	.	CASSFPSTSTDTQYF	TGTGCCAGCAGCTTTCCCTCGACTAGCACAGATACGCAGTATTTT
TRBJ1-2	.	TRBV11-2	.	CASSERSNYGYTF	TGTGCCAGCAGCGAAAGGTCTAACTATGGCTACACCTTC
TRBJ2-7	.	TRBV7-9	.	CASSTMTSYEQYF	TGTGCCAGCAGCACCATGACGTCCTACGAGCAGTACTTC
TRBJ1-4	.	TRBV2	.	CASRQGVVEKLFF	TGTGCCAGCAGACAGGGAGTAGTTGAAAAACTGTTTTTT
TRBJ2-5	.	TRBV12-3/TRBV12-4	few	CASSLGGAGLQETQYF	TGTGCCAGCAGTTTAGGGGGGGCGGGCCTCCAAGAGACCCAGTACTTC
TRBJ2-1	.	TRBV29-1	.	CGVDPGLGNEQFF	TGCGGCGTTGACCCGGGACTTGGCAATGAGCAGTTCTTC
TRBJ2-5	.	TRBV7-9	few	CASSPGQPKETQYF	TGTGCCAGCAGCCCAGGACAGCCTAAAGAGACCCAGTACTTC
TRBJ1-5	.	TRBV9	.	CASSVGRGGVNSNQPQHF	TGTGCCAGCAGCGTAGGGAGAGGGGGTGTCAATAGCAATCAGCCCCAGCATTTT
TRBJ2-5	.	TRBV6-5	.	CASSKTRARQETQYF	TGTGCCAGCAGCAAAACAAGGGCGCGGCAAGAGACCCAGTACTTC
TRBJ2-1	.	TRBV27	many	CASSLRSVHNEQFF	TGTGCCAGCAGTTTAAGGAGCGTACACAATGAGCAGTTCTTC
TRBJ2-1	.	TRBV7-2	few	CASSLGWARNVNEQFF	TGTGCCAGCAGCTTAGGCTGGGCTAGGAATGTGAATGAGCAGTTCTTC
TRBJ2-1	TRBD2	TRBV5-1	.	CASSLSLAGDNEQFF	TGCGCCAGCAGCTTGTCCCTAGCGGGAGACAATGAGCAGTTCTTC
TRBJ2-1	TRBD2	TRBV10-3	few	CAISESQGSGSQFF	TGTGCCATCAGTGAGTCGCAGGGTAGCGGGAGCCAGTTCTTC
TRBJ2-3	TRBD2	TRBV27	.	CASSLRLAGGFADTQYF	TGTGCCAGCAGTTTAAGACTAGCGGGGGGCTTTGCAGATACGCAGTATTTT
TRBJ2-7	.	TRBV6-5	many	CASRPSAGSYEQYF	TGTGCCAGCAGACCCTCGGCAGGGAGCTACGAGCAGTACTTC
TRBJ2-5	TRBD2	TRBV6-6	few	CASSYSTSGGQSKETQYF	TGTGCCAGCAGTTACTCGACTAGCGGGGGCCAAAGTAAAGAGACCCAGTACTTC
TRBJ1-2	.	TRBV4-1	.	CASSQVEGANYGYTF	TGCGCCAGCAGCCAAGTCGAGGGGGCTAACTATGGCTACACCTTC
TRBJ2-1	TRBD2	TRBV20-1	.	CSATRTSGRAESEQFF	TGCAGTGCTACTAGGACTAGCGGGAGGGCTGAGTCTGAGCAGTTCTTC
TRBJ1-5	TRBD1	TRBV12-3/TRBV12-4	few	CASSLDRGSPAQHF	TGTGCCAGCAGTTTAGACAGGGGTTCGCCAGCCCAGCATTTT
TRBJ2-3	TRBD2	TRBV9	.	CASSVNGRGISPTDTQYF	TGTGCCAGCAGCGTAAATGGGCGGGGGATATCCCCCACAGATACGCAGTATTTT
TRBJ2-4	.	TRBV2	few	CASKVAEQYF	TGTGCCAGCAAGGTCGCGGAGCAGTACTTC
TRBJ2-7	.	TRBV2	few	CASSEPRGSSYEQYF	TGTGCCAGCAGTGAACCCCGGGGCAGCTCCTACGAGCAGTACTTC